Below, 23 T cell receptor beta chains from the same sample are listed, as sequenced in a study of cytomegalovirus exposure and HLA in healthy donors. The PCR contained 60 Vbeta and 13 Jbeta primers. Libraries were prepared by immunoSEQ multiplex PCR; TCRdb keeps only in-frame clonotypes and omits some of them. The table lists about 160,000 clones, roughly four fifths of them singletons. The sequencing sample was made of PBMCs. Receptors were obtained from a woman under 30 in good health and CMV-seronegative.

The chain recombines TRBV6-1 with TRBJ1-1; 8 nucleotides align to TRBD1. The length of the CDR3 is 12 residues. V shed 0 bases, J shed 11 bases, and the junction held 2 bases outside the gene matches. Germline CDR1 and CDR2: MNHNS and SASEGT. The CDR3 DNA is TGTGCCAGCAGTGAAGCCGACAGGGGCGCTTTCTTT. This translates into CASSEADRGAFF.

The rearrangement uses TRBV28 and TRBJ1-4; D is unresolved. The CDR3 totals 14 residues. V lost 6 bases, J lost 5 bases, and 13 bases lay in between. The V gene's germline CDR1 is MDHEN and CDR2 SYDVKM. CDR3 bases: TGTGCCAGCAGCCGAGGCGGCGACAATGAAAAACTGTTTTTT. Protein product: CASSRGGDNEKLFF. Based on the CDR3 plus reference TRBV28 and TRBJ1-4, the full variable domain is DVKVTQSSRYLVKRTGEKVFLECVQDMDHENMFWYRQDPGLGLRLIYFSYDVKMKEKGDIPEGYSVSREKKERFSLILESASTNQTSMYLCASSRGGDNEKLFFGSGTQLSVL.

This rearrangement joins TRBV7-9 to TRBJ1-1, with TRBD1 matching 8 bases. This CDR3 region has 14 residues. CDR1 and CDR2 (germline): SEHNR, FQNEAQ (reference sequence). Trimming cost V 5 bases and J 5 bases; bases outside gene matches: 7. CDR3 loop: CASSQDRGWTEAFF. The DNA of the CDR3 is TGTGCCAGCAGCCAAGACAGGGGATGGACTGAAGCTTTCTTT.

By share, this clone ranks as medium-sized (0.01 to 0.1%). The CDR3 DNA reads as TGTGCCAGCAGCCCCAAACGACTAGCGGGGACAACCGGGGAGCTGTTTTTT. Translation gives CASSPKRLAGTTGELFF. The rearrangement uses TRBV7-9 and TRBJ2-2; 11 bases align to TRBD2. This CDR3 region has 17 residues. Trimming at V came to 5 bases and at J to 5 bases, leaving 10 bases not matched to a gene. Germline values: CDR1 SEHNR, CDR2 FQNEAQ (reference sequence).

CDR3 protein: CASSVAGETQYF. CDR3 sequence (DNA): TGTGCCAGCAGCGTAGCAGGGGAGACCCAGTACTTC. The chain links TRBV9 to TRBJ2-5; maybe TRBD1 (5 bases). CDR3 size: 12 residues. Trimming cost V 0 bases and J 5 bases, with 5 bases left between them. Germline CDR1 and CDR2: SGDLS and YYNGEE.

The CDR3 region has the DNA TGTGCCAGCAGCCCCCGACTAGCGGGTCTCCACCCTCACGAGCAGTACTTC. Its translation: CASSPRLAGLHPHEQYF. This chain links TRBV9 with TRBJ2-7, with TRBD2 matching 10 bases. V lost 4 bases and J lost 5; bases outside the gene matches: 15. CDR1 and CDR2 (germline): SGDLS, YYNGEE. The CDR3 contains 17 residues.

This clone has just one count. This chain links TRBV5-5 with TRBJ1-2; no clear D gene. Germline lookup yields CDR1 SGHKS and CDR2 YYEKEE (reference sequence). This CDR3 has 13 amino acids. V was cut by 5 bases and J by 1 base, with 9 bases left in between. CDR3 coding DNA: TGTGCCAGCAGACGGAGTTTTAACTATGGCTACACCTTC. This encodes CASRRSFNYGYTF. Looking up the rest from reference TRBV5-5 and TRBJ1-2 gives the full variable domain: DAGVTQSPTHLIKTRGQQVTLRCSPISGHKSVSWYQQVLGQGPQFIFQYYEKEERGRGNFPDRFSARQFPNYSSELNVNALLLGDSALYLCASRRSFNYGYTFGSGTRLTVV.

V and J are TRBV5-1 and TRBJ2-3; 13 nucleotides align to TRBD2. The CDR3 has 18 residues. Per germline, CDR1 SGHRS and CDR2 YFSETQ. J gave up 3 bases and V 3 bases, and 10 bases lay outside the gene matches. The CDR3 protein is CASSSYRTSGSRTDTQYF. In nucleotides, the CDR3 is TGCGCCAGCAGCTCCTATCGGACTAGCGGGAGTAGAACAGATACGCAGTATTTT.

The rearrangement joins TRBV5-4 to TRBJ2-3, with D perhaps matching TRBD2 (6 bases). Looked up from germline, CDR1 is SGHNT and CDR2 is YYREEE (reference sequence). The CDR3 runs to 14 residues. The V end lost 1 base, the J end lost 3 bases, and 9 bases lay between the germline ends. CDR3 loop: CASSLLRETDTQYF. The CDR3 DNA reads TGTGCCAGCAGCTTGCTACGGGAGACAGATACGCAGTATTTT.

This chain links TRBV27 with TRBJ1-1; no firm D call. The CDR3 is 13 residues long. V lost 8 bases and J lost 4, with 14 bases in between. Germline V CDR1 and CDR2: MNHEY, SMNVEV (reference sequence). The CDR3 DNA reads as TGTGCCAGCGGCTACATATCAGGCACTGAAGCTTTCTTT. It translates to CASGYISGTEAFF.

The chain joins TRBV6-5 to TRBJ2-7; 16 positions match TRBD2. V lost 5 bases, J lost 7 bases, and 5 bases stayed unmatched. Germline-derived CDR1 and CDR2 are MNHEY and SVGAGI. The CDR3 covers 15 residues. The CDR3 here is CASSNPGLAGGEQYF. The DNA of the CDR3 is TGTGCCAGCAGTAACCCGGGACTAGCGGGGGGGGAGCAGTACTTC.

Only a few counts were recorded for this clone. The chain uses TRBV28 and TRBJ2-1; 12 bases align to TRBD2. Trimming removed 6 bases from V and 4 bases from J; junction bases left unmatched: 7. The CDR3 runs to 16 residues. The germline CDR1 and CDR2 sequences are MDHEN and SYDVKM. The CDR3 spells CASRGDTSGRYNEQFF. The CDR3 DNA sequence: TGTGCCAGCAGGGGGGATACTAGCGGGAGGTACAATGAGCAGTTCTTC.

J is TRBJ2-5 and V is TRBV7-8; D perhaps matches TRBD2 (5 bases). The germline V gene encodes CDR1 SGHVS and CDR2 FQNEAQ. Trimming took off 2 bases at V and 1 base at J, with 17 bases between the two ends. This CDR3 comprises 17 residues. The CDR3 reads CASSLIPGLTTQETQYF. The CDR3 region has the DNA TGTGCCAGCAGCTTAATACCCGGACTTACCACCCAAGAGACCCAGTACTTC.

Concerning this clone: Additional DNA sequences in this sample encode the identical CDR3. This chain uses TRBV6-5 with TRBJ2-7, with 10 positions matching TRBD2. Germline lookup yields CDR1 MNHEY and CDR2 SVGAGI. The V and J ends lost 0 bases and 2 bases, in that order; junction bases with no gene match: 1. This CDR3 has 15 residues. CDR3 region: CASSYSLAGTYEQYF. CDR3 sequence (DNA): TGTGCCAGCAGTTACTCACTAGCGGGGACCTACGAGCAGTACTTC.

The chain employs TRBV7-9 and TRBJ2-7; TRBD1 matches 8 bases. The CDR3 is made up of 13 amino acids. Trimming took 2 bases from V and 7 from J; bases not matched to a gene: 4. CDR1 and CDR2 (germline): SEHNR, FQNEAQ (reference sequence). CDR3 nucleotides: TGTGCCAGCAGCTTACCAGGGGGCGAGGAGCAGTACTTC. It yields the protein CASSLPGGEEQYF.

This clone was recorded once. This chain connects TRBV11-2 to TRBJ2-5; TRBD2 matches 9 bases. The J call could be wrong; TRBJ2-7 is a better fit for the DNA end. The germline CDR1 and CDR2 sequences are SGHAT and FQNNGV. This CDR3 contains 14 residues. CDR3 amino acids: CASRLAASSYEQYF. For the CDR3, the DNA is TGTGCCAGCCGACTAGCGGCCAGCTCCTACGAGCAGTACTTC.

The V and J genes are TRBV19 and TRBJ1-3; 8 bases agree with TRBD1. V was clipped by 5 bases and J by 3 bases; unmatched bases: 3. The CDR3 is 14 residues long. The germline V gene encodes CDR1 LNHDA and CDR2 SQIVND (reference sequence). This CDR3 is CASSDDRGGNTIYF. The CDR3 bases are TGTGCCAGTAGTGATGACAGGGGTGGAAACACCATATATTTT. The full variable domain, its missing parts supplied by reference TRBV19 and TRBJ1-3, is DGGITQSPKYLFRKEGQNVTLSCEQNLNHDAMYWYRQDPGQGLRLIYYSQIVNDFQKGDIAEGYSVSREKKESFPLTVTSAQKNPTAFYLCASSDDRGGNTIYFGEGSWLTVV.

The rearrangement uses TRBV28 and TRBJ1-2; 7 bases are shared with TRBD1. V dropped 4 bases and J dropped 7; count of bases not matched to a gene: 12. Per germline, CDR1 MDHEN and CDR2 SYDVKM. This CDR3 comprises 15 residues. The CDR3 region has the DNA TGTGCCAGCAGTTCCCGCGTCGGGACAGCACTTGGCTACACCTTC. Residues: CASSSRVGTALGYTF.

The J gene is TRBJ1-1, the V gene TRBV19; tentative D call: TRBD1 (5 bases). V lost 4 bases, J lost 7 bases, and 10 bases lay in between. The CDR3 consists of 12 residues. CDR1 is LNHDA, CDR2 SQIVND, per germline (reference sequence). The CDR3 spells CASSTPQVEAFF. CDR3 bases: TGTGCCAGTAGTACCCCACAGGTTGAAGCTTTCTTT.

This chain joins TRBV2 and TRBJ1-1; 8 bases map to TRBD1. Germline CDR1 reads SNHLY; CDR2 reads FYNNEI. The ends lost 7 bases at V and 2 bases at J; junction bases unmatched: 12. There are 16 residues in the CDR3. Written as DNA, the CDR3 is TGTGCCAGCACGGAGTCCCAGACAGGGGCAAACACTGAAGCTTTCTTT. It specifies CASTESQTGANTEAFF.

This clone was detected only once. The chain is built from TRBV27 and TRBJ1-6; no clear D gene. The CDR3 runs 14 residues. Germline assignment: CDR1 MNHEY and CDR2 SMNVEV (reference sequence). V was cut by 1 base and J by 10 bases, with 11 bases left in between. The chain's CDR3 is CASSLYAFESPLHF. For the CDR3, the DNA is TGTGCCAGCAGTTTATATGCTTTTGAGTCACCCCTCCACTTT.

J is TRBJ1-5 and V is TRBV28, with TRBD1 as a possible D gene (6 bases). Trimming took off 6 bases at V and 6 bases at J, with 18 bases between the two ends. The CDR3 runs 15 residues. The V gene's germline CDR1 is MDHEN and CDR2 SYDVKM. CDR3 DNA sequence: TGTGCCAGCAGATCCGGACAGATACTTTTTCAGCCCCAGCATTTT. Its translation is CASRSGQILFQPQHF.

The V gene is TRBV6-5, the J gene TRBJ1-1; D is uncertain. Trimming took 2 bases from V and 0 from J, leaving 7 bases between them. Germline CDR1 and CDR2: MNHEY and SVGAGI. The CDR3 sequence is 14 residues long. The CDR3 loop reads CASSYGGVNTEAFF. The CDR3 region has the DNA TGTGCCAGCAGTTACGGCGGGGTGAACACTGAAGCTTTCTTT.